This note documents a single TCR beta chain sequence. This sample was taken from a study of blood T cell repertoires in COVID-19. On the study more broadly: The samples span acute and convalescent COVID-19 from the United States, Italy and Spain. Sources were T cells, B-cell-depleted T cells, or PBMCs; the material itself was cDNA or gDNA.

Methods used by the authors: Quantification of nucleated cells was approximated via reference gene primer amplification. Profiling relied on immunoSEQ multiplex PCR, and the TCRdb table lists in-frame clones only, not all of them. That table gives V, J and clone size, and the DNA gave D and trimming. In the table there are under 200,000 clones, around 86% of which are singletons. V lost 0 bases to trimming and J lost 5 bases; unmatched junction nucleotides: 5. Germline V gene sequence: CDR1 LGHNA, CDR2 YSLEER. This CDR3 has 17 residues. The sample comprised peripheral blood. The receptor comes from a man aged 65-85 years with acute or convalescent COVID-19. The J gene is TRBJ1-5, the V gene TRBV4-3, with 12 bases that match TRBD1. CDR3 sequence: CASSQDGTGGMYQPQHF. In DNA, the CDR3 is TGCGCCAGCAGCCAAGACGGGACAGGGGGCATGTATCAGCCCCAGCATTTT.